These 18 T cell receptor beta chains were sequenced from one sample in a study of CD8 T cells in Susac syndrome. When the RNA was reverse transcribed, random hexamers were used with an input of roughly 0.5 to 1 ug. MiXCR was run by TCRdb on the immunoSEQ multiplex PCR reads, yielding one entry per CDR3 protein. The sample holds some 250,000 distinct CDR3 sequences, 90% to 96% seen once. What was sequenced was CD4+ T cells from PBMCs. The receptors were sampled from a human donor with Susac syndrome.

The chain combines TRBV29-1 with TRBJ2-3; 11 bases line up with TRBD1. The CDR3 contains 14 residues. Germline-derived CDR1 and CDR2 are SQVTM and ANQGSEA. V shed 6 bases, J shed 6 bases, and the junction held 8 bases outside the gene matches. The CDR3 is CSVLRTGGVDTQYF. CDR3 bases: TGCAGCGTCCTCAGGACAGGGGGCGTTGATACGCAGTATTTT.

The chain is built from TRBV30 and TRBJ1-2; D is unresolved. In germline, CDR1 is GTSNPN, CDR2 SVGIG (reference sequence). This CDR3 region has 13 residues. Trimming shortened V by 0 bases and J by 6 bases, and 11 bases separated the two germline ends. CDR3: CAWSVIPGDGYTF. CDR3 sequence (DNA): TGTGCCTGGAGTGTAATTCCGGGTGATGGCTACACCTTC.

The chain uses TRBV20-1 and TRBJ2-1, with TRBD2 as a possible D gene (5 bases). The germline CDR1 and CDR2 sequences are DFQATT and SNEGSKA (reference sequence). The CDR3 loop spans 13 amino acids. The V end was cut by 5 bases, the J end by 4 bases, with 12 bases between. The CDR3, as DNA: TGCAGTGCTCTCGGGAAGGATTACAATGAGCAGTTCTTC. It specifies CSALGKDYNEQFF.

The rearrangement uses TRBV19 and TRBJ1-2; 7 bases align to TRBD1. Germline V gene sequence: CDR1 LNHDA, CDR2 SQIVND (reference sequence). Trimming cost V 2 bases and J 0 bases; bases outside gene matches: 6. The CDR3 extends over 16 amino acids. CDR3 sequence reads: CASSILRDSTNYGYTF. In nucleotides, the CDR3 is TGTGCCAGTAGTATACTAAGGGACAGTACTAACTATGGCTACACCTTC.

This clonotype is a singleton in its sample. This rearrangement joins TRBV30 to TRBJ1-1; 7 nucleotides agree with TRBD1. CDR1 and CDR2 from the germline V gene are GTSNPN and SVGIG (reference sequence). CDR3 length: 13 amino acids. After removal of 5 bases from V and 3 bases from J, the junction contained 6 bases not matched to a gene. The CDR3: CAWAKDRDTEAFF. Written as DNA, the CDR3 is TGTGCCTGGGCAAAAGACAGGGACACTGAAGCTTTCTTT. The full variable domain, in which reference TRBV30 and TRBJ1-1 provide the parts outside the CDR3, is SQTIHQWPATLVQPVGSPLSLECTVEGTSNPNLYWYRQAAGRGLQLLFYSVGIGQISSEVPQNLSASRPQDRQFILSSKKLLLSDSGFYLCAWAKDRDTEAFFGQGTRLTVV.

This sequence joins TRBV7-3 and TRBJ2-2; D possibly corresponds to TRBD2 (6 bases). CDR1 is SGHTA, CDR2 FQGTGA, per germline. V lost 2 bases, J lost 2 bases, and 9 bases lay in between. This CDR3 has 15 residues. The CDR3: CASSLQGTNTGELFF. CDR3 nucleotide sequence: TGTGCCAGCAGCTTACAAGGGACTAACACCGGGGAGCTGTTTTTT.

This chain connects TRBV5-1 to TRBJ2-3; the D is unclear. There are 13 residues in the CDR3. The germline V and J ends were trimmed by 4 bases and 1 base, with 7 bases remaining between them. Germline values: CDR1 SGHRS, CDR2 YFSETQ. The CDR3 DNA sequence: TGCGCCAGCAGCACGGACGGCACAGATACGCAGTATTTT. Encoded protein: CASSTDGTDTQYF.

The chain is built from TRBV29-1 and TRBJ2-7; TRBD2 agrees at 9 bases. With V trimmed by 1 base and J by 3 bases, 7 bases remained unmatched. The germline V gene encodes CDR1 SQVTM and CDR2 ANQGSEA. The CDR3 runs 15 residues. This CDR3 reads CSVEGGSGRIYEQYF. The CDR3 DNA is TGCAGCGTTGAAGGGGGTAGCGGGAGAATCTACGAGCAGTACTTC.

This chain connects TRBV18 to TRBJ1-2, with D perhaps TRBD1 (5 bases). The CDR3 length is 14 residues. V dropped 6 bases and J dropped 1 base, with 12 bases sitting between them. Germline CDR1 and CDR2: KGHSH and LQKENI. The DNA for the CDR3 is TGTGCCAGCTCGCATAAGACAGATAACTATGGCTACACCTTC. Residues: CASSHKTDNYGYTF.

The gene calls are TRBV11-2 and TRBJ2-1; possible D gene TRBD2, 6 bases. V was trimmed by 4 bases and J by 5 bases, leaving 15 bases between them. Germline V gene lookup returns CDR1 SGHAT and CDR2 FQNNGV. CDR3 length equals 15 residues. Written as DNA, the CDR3 is TGTGCCAGCAGCTCTACCCTAGGGAGGAACAATGAGCAGTTCTTC. Encoded protein: CASSSTLGRNNEQFF.

Notes on this clonotype: At one end, the junction sequence differs from germline, possibly due to a read error. The gene calls are TRBV7-2 and TRBJ1-5; no firm D call. The V gene's germline CDR1 is SGHTA and CDR2 FQGNSA. The CDR3 spans 15 residues. In nucleotides, the CDR3 is TGTGCCAGCAGCTTAAACTGGAATAGCAATCAGCCCCAGCTTTTT. It is translated as CASSLNWNSNQPQLF.

The V and J genes are TRBV6-2 or TRBV6-3 and TRBJ2-1; D gene ambiguous. The CDR3 is 14 residues long. Germline CDR1 MNHEY, CDR2 SVGEGT. The V and J ends lost 5 bases and 5 bases respectively, with 13 bases between them. The CDR3 DNA is TGTGCCAGCAGTCGCTCTGGGCTCCACAATGAGCAGTTCTTC. Protein: CASSRSGLHNEQFF.

The gene calls are TRBV30 and TRBJ1-1; D is ambiguous. This CDR3 has 13 amino acids. The V gene's germline CDR1 is GTSNPN and CDR2 SVGIG (reference sequence). V lost 2 bases and J 4 bases, leaving 11 bases between the germline ends. Written as DNA, the CDR3 is TGTGCCTGGAGTCCGTCCTACTTCACTGAAGCTTTCTTT. Amino acids: CAWSPSYFTEAFF.

The CDR3 sequence: CASSLRKLNTEAFF. The CDR3 DNA sequence: TGTGCCAGCAGTTTGCGGAAGCTGAACACTGAAGCTTTCTTT. This sequence joins TRBV28 and TRBJ1-1; D gene ambiguous. The CDR3 has 14 residues. CDR1 and CDR2 from the germline V gene are MDHEN and SYDVKM. Trimming took 3 bases from V and 0 from J, leaving 8 bases between them.

This chain joins TRBV20-1 and TRBJ2-3; 11 bases align to TRBD2. Germline lookup yields CDR1 DFQATT and CDR2 SNEGSKA (reference sequence). Trimming removed 0 bases from V and 2 bases from J; junction bases left unmatched: 7. The CDR3 sequence is 17 residues long. CDR3 amino acids: CSARDLLAGVPTDTQYF. The CDR3 DNA is TGCAGTGCTAGAGATTTACTAGCGGGAGTCCCCACAGATACGCAGTATTTT.

This chain connects TRBV20-1 to TRBJ1-2; D gene ambiguous. The CDR3 sequence is 11 residues long. Trimming cost V 6 bases and J 8 bases, with 13 bases left between them. The germline CDR1 and CDR2 sequences are DFQATT and SNEGSKA (reference sequence). CDR3 coding DNA: TGCAGTGCCCGGACCGGCAACGGCTACACCTTC. As protein: CSARTGNGYTF.

This clonotype was counted once. The V call is TRBV20-1, the J call TRBJ1-2; D possibly corresponds to TRBD1 (5 bases). The CDR3 runs 16 residues. Trimming cost V 0 bases and J 4 bases, with 18 bases left between them. CDR1 and CDR2 (germline): DFQATT, SNEGSKA (reference sequence). The CDR3 sequence is CSARDGTAPPSYGYTF. CDR3 DNA: TGCAGTGCTAGAGACGGGACGGCCCCTCCCTCCTATGGCTACACCTTC.

J is TRBJ2-2 and V is TRBV6-1; the D is unclear. Germline V gene data show CDR1 as MNHNS and CDR2 as SASEGT. The V and J ends lost 8 bases and 0 bases respectively, with 16 bases between them. The CDR3 totals 16 residues. The CDR3 DNA reads as TGTGCCAGCCTTCTTTTAGGGAACCCGAACACCGGGGAGCTGTTTTTT. Translation: CASLLLGNPNTGELFF.